These 25 T cell receptor beta chains share one sample of origin, sequenced in a study of blood T cell repertoires in COVID-19. Clones were read by immunoSEQ multiplex PCR, and TCRdb kept only the in-frame ones, dropping some. Here the sample spans about 230,000 clones, approximately 83% being singletons. The sample was peripheral blood. These receptors were collected from a man between 45 and 60 years old with active or convalescent COVID-19.

The chain employs TRBV9 and TRBJ2-1; 8 positions agree with TRBD2. Losses at the gene ends were 0 bases for V and 3 bases for J; bases not matched to a gene: 2. Germline loops: CDR1 SGDLS, CDR2 YYNGEE. The CDR3 runs to 15 residues. Here the CDR3 reads CASSVGGGRYNEQFF. The CDR3 DNA reads TGTGCCAGCAGCGTAGGCGGGGGGCGCTACAATGAGCAGTTCTTC.

The rearrangement uses TRBV21-1 and TRBJ2-7; the table's D call of TRBD2 was not tested on the DNA. TRBV21-1 is marked as a pseudogene. CDR3 size: 15 residues. CDR3 residues: CASSKRLAGGREQYF. The CDR3 region has the DNA TGTGCCAGCAGCAAAAGACTAGCGGGGGGGCGCGAGCAGTACTTC.

The rearrangement uses TRBV19 and TRBJ2-3, with D maybe TRBD2 (5 bases). Trimming left V 3 bases short and J 3 bases short, with 13 bases between. The germline V gene encodes CDR1 LNHDA and CDR2 SQIVND (reference sequence). The CDR3 is 15 residues long. The CDR3 DNA reads as TGTGCCAGTAGTATTGGTCCTCCGGGAACAGATACGCAGTATTTT. This sequence encodes CASSIGPPGTDTQYF.

J is TRBJ2-1 and V is TRBV7-8, with 8 positions matching TRBD1. The germline V gene encodes CDR1 SGHVS and CDR2 FQNEAQ. With V trimmed by 5 bases and J by 1 base, 1 base remained unmatched. CDR3 length: 14 amino acids. The CDR3 is CASSGQGSYNEQFF. The CDR3 nucleotides are TGTGCCAGCAGCGGACAGGGTTCCTACAATGAGCAGTTCTTC.

This chain connects TRBV19 to TRBJ2-7, with D tentatively TRBD1 (6 bases). Germline assignment: CDR1 LNHDA and CDR2 SQIVND (reference sequence). The germline V and J ends were trimmed by 5 bases and 3 bases, with 8 bases remaining between them. This CDR3 region has 12 residues. CDR3 in DNA: TGTGCCAGTAGTCCACAGGGCTACGAGCAGTACTTC. It translates to CASSPQGYEQYF.

The chain couples TRBV19 to TRBJ2-7; tentative D call: TRBD1 (6 bases). Germline V gene sequence: CDR1 LNHDA, CDR2 SQIVND (reference sequence). V dropped 9 bases and J dropped 2 bases, with 11 bases sitting between them. The CDR3 has 12 residues. This CDR3 reads CASGQPPYEQYF. The DNA of the CDR3 is TGTGCCAGCGGACAGCCACCCTACGAGCAGTACTTC.

The CDR3 bases are TGTGCCAGCAGGCCCGACAGGGGCATGAACACTGAAGCTTTCTTT. This gives the protein CASRPDRGMNTEAFF. The rearrangement uses TRBV6-4 and TRBJ1-1; TRBD1 agrees at 8 bases. The CDR3 is made up of 15 amino acids. Losses at the gene ends were 6 bases for V and 0 bases for J; bases not matched to a gene: 6. CDR1 MRHNA and CDR2 SNTAGT come from the germline V gene.

This clone was seen a single time. Here the CDR3 DNA reads TGTGCCAGCAGCTTTGGACAGGTGAACACTGAAGCTTTCTTT. It translates to CASSFGQVNTEAFF. V and J are TRBV5-6 and TRBJ1-1, with TRBD1 matching 7 bases. The germline gives CDR1 SGHDT, CDR2 YYEEEE. The CDR3 sequence is 14 residues long. V lost 2 bases to trimming and J lost 0 bases; unmatched junction nucleotides: 1.

The chain links TRBV5-4 to TRBJ2-1; the match to TRBD1 covers 7 bases. The CDR3 sequence is 17 residues long. V lost 4 bases and J lost 4; bases outside the gene matches: 14. Germline loops: CDR1 SGHNT, CDR2 YYREEE (reference sequence). The CDR3 sequence is CASSAWTGLDLYNEQFF. The DNA of the CDR3 is TGTGCCAGCAGCGCCTGGACAGGACTGGATTTATACAATGAGCAGTTCTTC.

The chain joins TRBV7-9 to TRBJ1-6; D possibly corresponds to TRBD1 (6 bases). CDR3 size: 13 residues. Trimming took 1 base from V and 10 from J, leaving 8 bases between them. Germline loops: CDR1 SEHNR, CDR2 FQNEAQ (reference sequence). The CDR3 sequence is CASSLEGGSPLHF. CDR3 bases: TGTGCCAGCAGCTTAGAGGGGGGGTCACCCCTCCACTTT.

This chain links TRBV27 with TRBJ1-1, with a weak D call TRBD1 (5 bases). The V end lost 6 bases, the J end lost 3 bases, and 8 bases lay between the germline ends. Germline loops: CDR1 MNHEY, CDR2 SMNVEV (reference sequence). CDR3 length: 12 residues. CDR3 residues: CASRGPHTEAFF. The DNA of the CDR3 is TGTGCCAGCAGGGGGCCACACACTGAAGCTTTCTTT.

V is TRBV5-1 and J is TRBJ1-1, with a tentative D call TRBD1 (5 bases). V lost 0 bases and J 5 bases, leaving 8 bases between the germline ends. Germline V gives CDR1 SGHRS, CDR2 YFSETQ. The CDR3 contains 13 residues. CDR3 protein: CASSLVGATEAFF. The CDR3 region has the DNA TGCGCCAGCAGCTTGGTAGGGGCGACTGAAGCTTTCTTT.

The J gene is TRBJ1-4, the V gene TRBV2; 11 bases align to TRBD1. V lost 7 bases, J lost 8 bases, and 9 bases stayed unmatched. The CDR3 totals 15 residues. In germline, CDR1 is SNHLY, CDR2 FYNNEI. The CDR3 is CASNSGQGAREKLFF. In DNA, the CDR3 is TGTGCCAGCAATTCCGGACAGGGGGCGCGAGAAAAACTGTTTTTT.

The chain links TRBV2 to TRBJ1-5; D not certain. The CDR3 runs 13 residues. Trimming stripped 3 bases from V and 9 bases from J, with 12 bases between. Germline CDR1 SNHLY, CDR2 FYNNEI. CDR3 DNA: TGTGCCAGCAGTGAGGAGAGGGAGGGGCCCCAGCATTTT. Translated: CASSEEREGPQHF.

The chain couples TRBV28 to TRBJ1-2; D is perhaps TRBD1 (6 bases). V dropped 7 bases and J dropped 6 bases, with 18 bases sitting between them. Per germline, CDR1 MDHEN and CDR2 SYDVKM. This CDR3 contains 14 residues. CDR3 region: CASMRGGQVHGYTF. CDR3 DNA sequence: TGTGCCAGCATGAGGGGGGGGCAGGTACATGGCTACACCTTC.

The rearrangement uses TRBV5-1 and TRBJ2-2; 13 positions match TRBD2. Per germline, CDR1 SGHRS and CDR2 YFSETQ. J was trimmed by 0 bases and V by 7 bases; bases with no gene match: 6. This CDR3 region has 17 residues. This CDR3 is CASRLTSGGPNTGELFF. The CDR3 region has the DNA TGCGCCAGCCGGTTGACTAGCGGGGGGCCGAACACCGGGGAGCTGTTTTTT. The full variable domain, rest sourced from reference TRBV5-1 and TRBJ2-2, is KAGVTQTPRYLIKTRGQQVTLSCSPISGHRSVSWYQQTPGQGLQFLFEYFSETQRNKGNFPGRFSGRQFSNSRSEMNVSTLELGDSALYLCASRLTSGGPNTGELFFGEGSRLTVL.

The CDR3 is CASSQALPESSNQPQHF. The CDR3 DNA reads as TGTGCCAGCAGCCAAGCACTTCCGGAGTCTAGCAATCAGCCCCAGCATTTT. The genes are TRBV4-2 and TRBJ1-5; D is unresolved. The germline V gene encodes CDR1 LGHNA and CDR2 YNFKEQ. The CDR3 has 17 amino acids. With 1 base removed from V and 0 bases from J, the gap between germline ends came to 13 bases.

The chain is built from TRBV3-1 (or the pseudogene TRBV3-2) and TRBJ2-5; TRBD2 matches 8 bases. V lost 0 bases and J lost 5; bases outside the gene matches: 5. Germline CDR1 reads LGHDT; CDR2 reads YNNKEL (reference sequence). CDR3 length: 15 residues. CDR3 region: CASSQDASGSETQYF. The CDR3 DNA reads TGTGCCAGCAGCCAAGATGCTAGCGGGTCTGAGACCCAGTACTTC.

This clone was recorded once. The chain employs TRBV28 and TRBJ1-1; D remains ambiguous. V lost 6 bases and J 1 base, leaving 15 bases between the germline ends. Per the germline V gene, CDR1 is MDHEN and CDR2 is SYDVKM. The CDR3 spans 15 residues. This chain's CDR3 is CASSPGGPRNTEAFF. The CDR3 nucleotides read TGTGCCAGCAGCCCCGGAGGACCCCGGAACACTGAAGCTTTCTTT.

V and J are TRBV7-8 and TRBJ2-7, with D possibly TRBD2 on 7 matching bases. The CDR3 is 16 amino acids. Germline V CDR1 and CDR2: SGHVS, FQNEAQ. The germline V and J ends were trimmed by 1 base and 1 base, with 14 bases remaining between them. CDR3 in DNA: TGTGCCAGCAGCTTAGACACGGGGGGCTTTTCCTACGAGCAGTACTTC. Amino acids: CASSLDTGGFSYEQYF.

The chain recombines TRBV21-1 with TRBJ1-2. TRBV21-1 is a pseudogene. The CDR3 contains 14 residues. The DNA for the CDR3 is TGTGCCAGCAGGATATCCAGTGGGAGCTATGGCTACACCTTC. The encoded protein is CASRISSGSYGYTF.

The sample holds one count of this clone. The chain has TRBV9 and TRBJ2-2; 9 nucleotides align to TRBD1. Germline trimming cut 4 bases from V and 7 bases from J; bases unmatched to any gene: 11. This CDR3 has 16 amino acids. Germline CDR1 reads SGDLS; CDR2 reads YYNGEE. In DNA, the CDR3 is TGTGCCAGCAGCAGCCGGGACAGGGTTACTCTCGGGGAGCTGTTTTTT. It specifies CASSSRDRVTLGELFF.

A single count supports this clone. The chain carries TRBV5-8 and TRBJ1-1; 7 positions agree with TRBD1. Trimming at V came to 7 bases and at J to 1 base, leaving 4 bases not matched to a gene. CDR3 size: 13 residues. Germline values: CDR1 SGHTS, CDR2 YDEGEE. CDR3 protein: CASEGATNTEAFF. DNA for the CDR3: TGTGCCAGCGAGGGGGCAACGAACACTGAAGCTTTCTTT.

The J gene is TRBJ1-3, the V gene TRBV14; D may be TRBD1 (5 bases). Trimming took 4 bases from V and 1 from J, leaving 8 bases between them. CDR1 and CDR2 (germline): SGHDN, FVKESK. The CDR3 has 14 residues. The CDR3 here is CASSRRDSGNTIYF. Here the CDR3 DNA reads TGTGCCAGCAGCCGCAGGGATTCTGGAAACACCATATATTTT.

The chain recombines TRBV6-1 with TRBJ1-2, with D unresolved. The germline gives CDR1 MNHNS, CDR2 SASEGT. The CDR3 is 13 amino acids. V was shortened by 0 bases and J by 8 bases, with 10 bases between the two germline ends. CDR3 DNA: TGTGCCAGCAGTGAAGCGCTATTTGAGGGCTACACCTTC. This gives the protein CASSEALFEGYTF.